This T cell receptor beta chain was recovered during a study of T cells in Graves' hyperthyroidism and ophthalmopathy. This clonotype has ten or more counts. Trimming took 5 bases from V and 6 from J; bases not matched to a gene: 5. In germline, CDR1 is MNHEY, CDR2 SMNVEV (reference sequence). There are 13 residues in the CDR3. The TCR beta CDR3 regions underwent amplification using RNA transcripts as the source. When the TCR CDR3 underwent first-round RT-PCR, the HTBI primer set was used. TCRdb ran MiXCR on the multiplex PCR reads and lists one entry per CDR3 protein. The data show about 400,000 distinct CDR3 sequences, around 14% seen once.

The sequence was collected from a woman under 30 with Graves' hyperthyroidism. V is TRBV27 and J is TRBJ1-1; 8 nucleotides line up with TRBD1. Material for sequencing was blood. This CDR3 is CASSLQDRAEAFF. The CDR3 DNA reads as TGTGCCAGCAGTCTCCAGGACAGGGCTGAAGCTTTCTTT.